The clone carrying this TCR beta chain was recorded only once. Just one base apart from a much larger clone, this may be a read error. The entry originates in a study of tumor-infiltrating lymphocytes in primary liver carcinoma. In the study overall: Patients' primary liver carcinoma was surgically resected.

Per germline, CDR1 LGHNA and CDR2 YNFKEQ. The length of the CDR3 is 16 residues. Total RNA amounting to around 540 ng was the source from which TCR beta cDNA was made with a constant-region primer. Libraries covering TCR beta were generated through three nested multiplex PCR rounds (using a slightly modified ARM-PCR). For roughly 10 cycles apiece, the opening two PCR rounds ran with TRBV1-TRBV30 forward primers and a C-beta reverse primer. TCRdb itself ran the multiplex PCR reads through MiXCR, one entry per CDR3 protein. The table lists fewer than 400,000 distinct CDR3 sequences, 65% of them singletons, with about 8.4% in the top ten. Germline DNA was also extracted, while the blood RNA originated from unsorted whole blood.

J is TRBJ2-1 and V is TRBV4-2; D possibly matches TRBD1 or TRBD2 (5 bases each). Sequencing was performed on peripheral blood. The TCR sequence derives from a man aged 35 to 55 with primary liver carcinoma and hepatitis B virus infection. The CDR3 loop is CASSQANGDGYNEQLF. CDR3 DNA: TGTGCCAGCAGCCAAGCCAACGGGGACGGATACAATGAGCAGCTCTTC.